These 32 T cell receptor beta chains were sequenced from one sample in a study of T cell repertoires in cytomegalovirus infection. Each CDR3 protein is one row after TCRdb ran MiXCR on the reads. Seen here are 450,000 to 650,000 distinct CDR3 sequences, approximately 40% observed once, and the top ten hold around 48%. The antigens these receptors bind are not known. The material was cultured PBMCs, obtained from culture after CMV antigen stimulation. The receptors here all came from a human donor in good health (CMV status not recorded). Some clones in this sample may be carry-over from other donors' samples.

Concerning this clonotype itself: Germline is not matched at one junction end, which may reflect a read error. The chain links TRBV19 to TRBJ2-2; a possible D gene is TRBD2 (6 bases). This CDR3 is 16 amino acids long. Germline loops: CDR1 LNHDA, CDR2 SQIVND (reference sequence). CDR3 protein: CASSFIPGANTRELFF. The CDR3 region has the DNA TGTGCCAGTAGTTTTATCCCGGGAGCGAACACCAGGGAGCTGTTTTTT. The whole variable domain, filled in from reference TRBV19 and TRBJ2-2, reads DGGITQSPKYLFRKEGQNVTLSCEQNLNHDAMYWYRQDPGQGLRLIYYSQIVNDFQKGDIAEGYSVSREKKESFPLTVTSAQKNPTAFYLCASSFIPGANTRELFFGEGSRLTVL.

The chain combines TRBV11-2 with TRBJ2-1, with TRBD2 matching over 7 bases. From germline, CDR1 is SGHAT and CDR2 FQNNGV. J was trimmed by 8 bases and V by 3 bases; bases with no gene match: 4. This CDR3 region has 13 residues. CDR3 coding DNA: TGTGCCAGCAGCTTTGGCGGGAGCTATGAGCAGTTCTTC. This codes for CASSFGGSYEQFF.

This clonotype was seen a few times. V gene TRBV10-3 combines with J gene TRBJ2-3; D unresolved. The germline gives CDR1 ENHRY, CDR2 SYGVKD. V was cut by 6 bases and J by 2 bases, with 12 bases left in between. The CDR3 is 14 amino acids. The CDR3 DNA is TGTGCCATCAGCCGTGTTGATCCCACAGATACGCAGTATTTT. Amino acid sequence: CAISRVDPTDTQYF.

This clonotype was observed at least ten times. The rearrangement uses TRBV4-1 and TRBJ1-2; D not certain. Per germline, CDR1 MGHRA and CDR2 YSYEKL. There are 13 residues in the CDR3. V was trimmed by 1 base and J by 2 bases, leaving 5 bases between them. CDR3 in amino acids: CASSQARNYGYTF. The DNA for the CDR3 is TGCGCCAGCAGCCAAGCCAGAAACTATGGCTACACCTTC.

V and J are TRBV18 and TRBJ1-1; no reliable D call. The CDR3 runs 15 residues. Trimming pared 5 bases from V and 1 base from J, leaving 14 bases between. Per the germline V gene, CDR1 is KGHSH and CDR2 is LQKENI. The CDR3 protein is CASSAEKTENTEAFF. The CDR3 bases are TGTGCCAGCTCAGCAGAGAAAACAGAGAACACTGAAGCTTTCTTT.

This clonotype showed up just a few times. The chain employs TRBV15 and TRBJ2-1; D is unclear. CDR1 is LNHNV, CDR2 YYDKDF, per germline (reference sequence). CDR3 length: 12 amino acids. V gave up 0 bases and J gave up 8 bases, with 5 bases separating them. The CDR3 protein is CATSRDGHEQFF. CDR3 DNA sequence: TGTGCCACCAGCAGAGATGGTCATGAGCAGTTCTTC.

This chain connects TRBV6-1 to TRBJ1-1; D call uncertain. V was cut by 5 bases and J by 0 bases, with 16 bases left in between. The CDR3 spans 16 residues. The germline V gene has CDR1 MNHNS and CDR2 SASEGT. CDR3 DNA: TGTGCCAGCAGTCGTACCTCGAATGCTGTGAACACTGAAGCTTTCTTT. This gives the protein CASSRTSNAVNTEAFF.

This clonotype has a handful of counts. The V gene is TRBV7-2, the J gene TRBJ1-2, with a possible D match to TRBD1 (6 bases). The germline gives CDR1 SGHTA, CDR2 FQGNSA. Deletions cut 5 bases from V and 8 bases from J, with 21 bases between. CDR3 length equals 15 residues. The DNA of the CDR3 is TGTGCCAGCAGCGTCGTATCGAGGACAGTCGACGGCTACACCTTC. It encodes CASSVVSRTVDGYTF.

This clonotype was seen ten or more times. The DNA for the CDR3 is TGTGCCAGCAGTTTTGTCGGGGGCCCCACAGATACGCAGTATTTT. Translation: CASSFVGGPTDTQYF. The rearrangement links TRBV7-2 to TRBJ2-3; D may be TRBD1 or TRBD2 (6 bases each). The CDR3 has 15 amino acids. Trimming stripped 6 bases from V and 2 bases from J, with 15 bases between. Germline V gene sequence: CDR1 SGHTA, CDR2 FQGNSA.

The chain joins TRBV7-2 to TRBJ2-2; D remains unclear. The V and J ends lost 5 bases and 9 bases respectively, with 22 bases between them. Germline loops: CDR1 SGHTA, CDR2 FQGNSA. The CDR3 is 16 residues long. DNA for the CDR3: TGTGCCAGCAGCAAGAACCACCCCCGGGCCAACCGGGAGCTGTTTTTT. Its protein product is CASSKNHPRANRELFF.

This rearrangement joins TRBV7-8 to TRBJ1-5; tentatively, D is TRBD1 (5 bases). V lost 1 base and J 6 bases, leaving 16 bases between the germline ends. The CDR3 loop spans 16 amino acids. Germline V lookup: CDR1 SGHVS, CDR2 FQNEAQ. CDR3 sequence reads: CASSLDGRGLSQPQHF. DNA for the CDR3: TGTGCCAGCAGCTTAGATGGTCGGGGGTTAAGTCAGCCCCAGCATTTT. Supplemented by reference TRBV7-8 and TRBJ1-5, the full variable domain reads GAGVSQSPRYKVAKRGQDVALRCDPISGHVSLFWYQQALGQGPEFLTYFQNEAQLDKSGLPSDRFFAERPEGSVSTLKIQRTQQEDSAVYLCASSLDGRGLSQPQHFGDGTRLSIL.

This rearrangement joins TRBV4-1 to TRBJ1-1; 8 bases are shared with TRBD1. The CDR3 contains 18 residues. Trimming took 1 base from V and 2 from J; bases not matched to a gene: 12. Germline assignment: CDR1 MGHRA and CDR2 YSYEKL. CDR3 nucleotide sequence: TGCGCCAGCAGCCAAGTGTCTCGCCCGGGACAGGTCAACACTGAAGCTTTCTTT. Translated: CASSQVSRPGQVNTEAFF.

This clonotype was seen at least ten times. This sequence joins TRBV7-2 and TRBJ2-7; 8 bases line up with TRBD2. J lost 0 bases, V lost 5 bases, and 3 bases had no gene match. The CDR3 is 14 residues long. The V gene's germline CDR1 is SGHTA and CDR2 FQGNSA. The CDR3 region has the DNA TGTGCCAGCAGCCCCGGGACTAGCTCCTACGAGCAGTACTTC. Translating it yields CASSPGTSSYEQYF.

The chain couples TRBV6-6 to TRBJ2-2; 7 bases line up with TRBD2. The J segment lost 7 bases and the V segment lost 2 bases, leaving 16 bases of the junction unmatched. Per germline, CDR1 MNHNY and CDR2 SVGAGI (reference sequence). This CDR3 comprises 18 residues. Written as DNA, the CDR3 is TGTGCCAGCAGTTACGGGGGGGTGCGGGAGATCGCCCACGGGGAGCTGTTTTTT. Protein sequence: CASSYGGVREIAHGELFF.

This rearrangement joins TRBV4-1 to TRBJ1-2, with no clear D. The V end lost 0 bases, the J end lost 6 bases, and 17 bases lay between the germline ends. The CDR3 is 16 residues long. CDR1 MGHRA and CDR2 YSYEKL come from the germline V gene. The CDR3 DNA reads TGCGCCAGCAGCCAAGATATCGGGGTTGTTGGGAATGGCTACACCTTC. Encoded protein: CASSQDIGVVGNGYTF.

This clonotype turned up a few times. The gene calls are TRBV7-8 and TRBJ1-2; D unresolved. V lost 4 bases and J lost 8, with 20 bases in between. CDR3 length: 15 residues. The germline gives CDR1 SGHVS, CDR2 FQNEAQ. The CDR3 DNA is TGTGCCAGCAGCTCCTCTCGGGTAGTCCGCTCGGGCTACACCTTC. This sequence encodes CASSSSRVVRSGYTF. Based on the CDR3 plus reference TRBV7-8 and TRBJ1-2, the full variable domain is GAGVSQSPRYKVAKRGQDVALRCDPISGHVSLFWYQQALGQGPEFLTYFQNEAQLDKSGLPSDRFFAERPEGSVSTLKIQRTQQEDSAVYLCASSSSRVVRSGYTFGSGTRLTVV.

This clonotype was observed at least ten times. V is TRBV7-2 and J is TRBJ1-5; D ambiguous. The CDR3 has 13 residues. The ends were cut back, 5 bases at V and 4 bases at J, with 9 bases in the middle. CDR1 is SGHTA and CDR2 is FQGNSA in the germline V gene. The CDR3 here is CASSVGQNQPQHF. CDR3 coding DNA: TGTGCCAGCAGCGTTGGGCAGAATCAGCCCCAGCATTTT.

The V and J genes are TRBV20-1 and TRBJ2-5; D gene unclear. V was pared by 8 bases and J by 2 bases, with 9 bases between. Germline CDR1 reads DFQATT; CDR2 reads SNEGSKA (reference sequence). This CDR3 spans 11 amino acids. The CDR3: CSTELQETQYF. Written as DNA, the CDR3 is TGCAGTACTGAACTTCAAGAGACCCAGTACTTC.

The V and J genes are TRBV6-1 and TRBJ1-5, with D perhaps matching TRBD1 (5 bases). The length of the CDR3 is 14 residues. In germline, CDR1 is MNHNS, CDR2 SASEGT. Trimming stripped 6 bases from V and 0 bases from J, with 9 bases between. This CDR3 reads CASRSGGSNQPQHF. CDR3 DNA sequence: TGTGCCAGCAGATCGGGGGGTAGCAATCAGCCCCAGCATTTT.

This clonotype was picked up a small number of times. The chain employs TRBV12-5 and TRBJ2-7, with 16 bases fitting TRBD2. The CDR3 loop spans 17 amino acids. The V gene end was trimmed by 6 bases and the J gene end by 6 bases; junction bases not matched to a gene: 11. Germline V gives CDR1 LGHNT, CDR2 FRNRAP. The CDR3 DNA reads as TGTGCTAGTGGCCTGGGACTAGCGGGAGGGCAACGTTCCGAGCAGTACTTC. This sequence encodes CASGLGLAGGQRSEQYF.

The rearrangement links TRBV15 to TRBJ2-3; 11 positions match TRBD2. This CDR3 has 16 amino acids. Germline V gene lookup returns CDR1 LNHNV and CDR2 YYDKDF (reference sequence). Germline trimming cut 4 bases from V and 3 bases from J; bases unmatched to any gene: 6. CDR3 residues: CATSTITSGGTDTQYF. CDR3 DNA sequence: TGTGCCACCAGCACTATAACTAGCGGGGGTACAGATACGCAGTATTTT.

This clonotype was detected a few times. This chain joins TRBV5-5 and TRBJ1-6; D gene ambiguous. This CDR3 has 15 residues. The germline V and J ends were trimmed by 4 bases and 9 bases, with 17 bases remaining between them. In germline, CDR1 is SGHKS, CDR2 YYEKEE (reference sequence). CDR3 bases: TGTGCCAGCAGCGCCGCGGGTGGACGGGGTTCACCCCTCCACTTT. Amino acid sequence: CASSAAGGRGSPLHF.

This clonotype turned up a few times. This chain uses TRBV7-8 with TRBJ2-7, with D perhaps TRBD1 or TRBD2 (5 bases each). Trimming left V 5 bases short and J 6 bases short, with 17 bases between. The CDR3 is 14 amino acids. Germline V gives CDR1 SGHVS, CDR2 FQNEAQ. The CDR3 region has the DNA TGTGCCAGCAGCCCCGGGACCCAGGCGAGCGAGCAGTACTTC. Amino acids: CASSPGTQASEQYF.

This clonotype has at least ten counts. The genes are TRBV7-2 and TRBJ2-1, with TRBD1 as a possible D gene (6 bases). This CDR3 is 15 amino acids long. Germline lookup yields CDR1 SGHTA and CDR2 FQGNSA. V lost 5 bases and J lost 9, with 20 bases in between. The CDR3 loop is CASSTRGDPAGEQFF. CDR3 DNA: TGTGCCAGCAGCACCAGGGGAGACCCAGCTGGTGAGCAGTTCTTC.

The chain recombines TRBV12-3 or TRBV12-4 with TRBJ2-3; tentatively, D is TRBD1 (5 bases). The CDR3 totals 11 residues. The ends were cut back, 5 bases at V and 7 bases at J, with 7 bases in the middle. The chain's CDR3 is CASSQGYTQYF. In DNA form, the CDR3 reads TGTGCCAGCAGTCAGGGATATACGCAGTATTTT.

The genes are TRBV20-1 and TRBJ1-1; the D gene is possibly TRBD1 (5 bases). Germline CDR1 reads DFQATT; CDR2 reads SNEGSKA (reference sequence). The CDR3 extends over 13 amino acids. Trimming removed 6 bases from V and 9 bases from J, with 20 bases in between. This chain's CDR3 is CSAQGSGTAQAFF. CDR3 in DNA: TGCAGTGCGCAAGGTTCAGGGACGGCCCAAGCTTTCTTT.

In this sample, this clonotype turned up a few times. The chain is built from TRBV29-1 and TRBJ2-3, with TRBD1 matching over 8 bases. CDR1 is SQVTM and CDR2 is ANQGSEA in the germline V gene. The CDR3 loop spans 13 amino acids. The J segment lost 0 bases and the V segment lost 6 bases, leaving 2 bases of the junction unmatched. The CDR3 reads CSVGQGSTDTQYF. CDR3 sequence (DNA): TGCAGCGTCGGACAGGGAAGCACAGATACGCAGTATTTT.

This clonotype was seen only a few times. The chain couples TRBV7-2 to TRBJ2-7; 7 bases are shared with TRBD1. The germline V gene encodes CDR1 SGHTA and CDR2 FQGNSA. The CDR3 is made up of 14 amino acids. The ends lost 3 bases at V and 4 bases at J; junction bases unmatched: 6. The CDR3 region has the DNA TGTGCCAGCAGCTTCCGAGGGGGCGGGTACGAGCAGTACTTC. The encoded protein is CASSFRGGGYEQYF.

This chain links TRBV19 with TRBJ2-7; possible D gene TRBD2, 5 bases. The CDR3 loop spans 13 amino acids. Germline CDR1 reads LNHDA; CDR2 reads SQIVND (reference sequence). V lost 2 bases to trimming and J lost 3 bases, with 8 bases between them. The CDR3 here is CASSIFEGYEQYF. The CDR3 DNA sequence: TGTGCCAGTAGTATATTTGAGGGCTACGAGCAGTACTTC.

This clonotype showed up just a few times. This chain connects TRBV7-2 to TRBJ2-7; no reliable D call. CDR1 is SGHTA, CDR2 FQGNSA, per germline. The ends were cut back, 1 base at V and 0 bases at J, with 13 bases in the middle. The CDR3 length is 16 residues. For the CDR3, the DNA is TGTGCCAGCAGCTTAGGTTGGGCCCTGGGCTCCTACGAGCAGTACTTC. Its protein product is CASSLGWALGSYEQYF.

The chain recombines TRBV7-2 with TRBJ1-3; TRBD1 is a possible D gene (5 bases). V dropped 2 bases and J dropped 0 bases, with 11 bases sitting between them. Per the germline V gene, CDR1 is SGHTA and CDR2 is FQGNSA. This CDR3 has 16 residues. CDR3 coding DNA: TGTGCCAGCAGCTTAATCGGGACCTACTCTGGAAACACCATATATTTT. Its protein product is CASSLIGTYSGNTIYF.

The chain recombines TRBV20-1 with TRBJ2-3; 8 bases line up with TRBD2. Germline-derived CDR1 and CDR2 are DFQATT and SNEGSKA (reference sequence). The CDR3 runs 14 residues. V dropped 5 bases and J dropped 5; count of bases not matched to a gene: 9. The CDR3: CSARPAGGLDTQYF. The DNA of the CDR3 is TGCAGTGCTCGCCCGGCGGGGGGATTAGATACGCAGTATTTT.